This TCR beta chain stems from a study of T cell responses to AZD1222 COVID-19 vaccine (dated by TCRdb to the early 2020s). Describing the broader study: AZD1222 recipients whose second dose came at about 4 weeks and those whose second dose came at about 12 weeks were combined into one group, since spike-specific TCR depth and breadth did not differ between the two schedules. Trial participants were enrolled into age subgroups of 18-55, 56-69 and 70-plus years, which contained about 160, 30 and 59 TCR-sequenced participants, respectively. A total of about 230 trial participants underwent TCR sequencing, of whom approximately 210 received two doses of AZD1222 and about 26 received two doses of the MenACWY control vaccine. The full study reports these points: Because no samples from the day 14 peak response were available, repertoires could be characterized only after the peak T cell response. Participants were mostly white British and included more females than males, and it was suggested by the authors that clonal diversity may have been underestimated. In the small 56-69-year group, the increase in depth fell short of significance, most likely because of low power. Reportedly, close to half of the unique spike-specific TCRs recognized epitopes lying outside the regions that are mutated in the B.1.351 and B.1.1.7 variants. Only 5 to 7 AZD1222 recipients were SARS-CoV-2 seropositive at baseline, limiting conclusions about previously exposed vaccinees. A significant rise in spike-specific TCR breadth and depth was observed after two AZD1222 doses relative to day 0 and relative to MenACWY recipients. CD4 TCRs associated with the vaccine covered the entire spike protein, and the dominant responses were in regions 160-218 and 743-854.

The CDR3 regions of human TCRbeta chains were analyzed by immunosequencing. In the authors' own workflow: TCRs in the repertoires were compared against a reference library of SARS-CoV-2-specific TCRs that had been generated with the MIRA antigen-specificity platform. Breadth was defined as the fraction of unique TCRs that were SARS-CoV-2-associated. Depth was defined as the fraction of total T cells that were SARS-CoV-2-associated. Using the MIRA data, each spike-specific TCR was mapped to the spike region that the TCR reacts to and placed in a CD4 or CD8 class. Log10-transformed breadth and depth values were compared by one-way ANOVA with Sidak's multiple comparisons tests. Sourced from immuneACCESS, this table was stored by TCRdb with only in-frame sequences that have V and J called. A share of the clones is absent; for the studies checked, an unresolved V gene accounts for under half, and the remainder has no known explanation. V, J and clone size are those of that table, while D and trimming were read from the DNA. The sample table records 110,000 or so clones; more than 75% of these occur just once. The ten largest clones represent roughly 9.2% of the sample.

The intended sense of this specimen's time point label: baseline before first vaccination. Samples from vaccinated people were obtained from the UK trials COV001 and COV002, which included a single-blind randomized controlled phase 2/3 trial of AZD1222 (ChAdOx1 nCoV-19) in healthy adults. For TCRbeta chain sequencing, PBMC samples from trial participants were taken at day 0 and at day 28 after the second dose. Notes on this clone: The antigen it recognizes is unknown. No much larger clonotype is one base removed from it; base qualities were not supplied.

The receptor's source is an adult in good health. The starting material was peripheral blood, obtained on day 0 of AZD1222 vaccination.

The base sequence is TGTGCCAGCAGCGGAAAGAGGGGTGAGCAGTTCTTC. Its protein product is CASSGKRGEQFF. The sequence links TRBV6-2 or TRBV6-3 to TRBJ2-1; the D gene assignment is perhaps TRBD1 or TRBD2, with each matching 5 bases. The junction shows trimming of 6 bases on V and 9 bases on J, plus 12 bases between the germline ends. CDR1 and CDR2 (MNHEY, SVGEGT) derive from the germline V gene. The CDR3 runs 12 residues from the cysteine to the phenylalanine. Only the CDR3 region is kept as DNA, spanning 36 bases read in frame from base 1.